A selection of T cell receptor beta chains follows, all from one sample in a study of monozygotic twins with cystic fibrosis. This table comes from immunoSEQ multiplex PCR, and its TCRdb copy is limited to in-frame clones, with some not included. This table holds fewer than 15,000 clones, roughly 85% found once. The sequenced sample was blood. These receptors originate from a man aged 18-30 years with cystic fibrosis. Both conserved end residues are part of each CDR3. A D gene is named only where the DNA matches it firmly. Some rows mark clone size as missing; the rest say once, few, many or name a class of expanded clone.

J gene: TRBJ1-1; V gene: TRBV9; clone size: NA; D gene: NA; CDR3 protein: CASSVAGGEAFF; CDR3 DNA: TGTGCCAGCAGCGTAGCGGGAGGGGAAGCTTTCTTT
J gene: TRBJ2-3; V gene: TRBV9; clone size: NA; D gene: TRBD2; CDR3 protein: CASSVGAGGTTDTQYF; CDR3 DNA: TGTGCCAGCAGCGTAGGGGCGGGAGGGACCACAGATACGCAGTATTTT
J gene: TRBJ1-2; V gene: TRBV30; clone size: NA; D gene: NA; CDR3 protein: CAWSVLDRSNYGYTF; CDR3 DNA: TGTGCCTGGAGTGTATTAGACAGATCTAACTATGGCTACACCTTC
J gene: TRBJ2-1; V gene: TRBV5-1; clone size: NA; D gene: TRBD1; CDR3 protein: CASSSPGQGRNEQFF; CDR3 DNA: TGCGCCAGCAGCTCCCCGGGACAGGGTAGAAATGAGCAGTTCTTC
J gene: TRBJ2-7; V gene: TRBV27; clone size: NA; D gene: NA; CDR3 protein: CASSLPGLTPPVQYF; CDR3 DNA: TGTGCCAGCAGTTTGCCGGGACTGACGCCCCCGGTGCAGTACTTC
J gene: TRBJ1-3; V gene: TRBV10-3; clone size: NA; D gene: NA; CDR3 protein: CAISTPGSISGNTIYF; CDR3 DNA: TGTGCCATCTCTACCCCAGGCTCCATCTCTGGAAACACCATATATTTT
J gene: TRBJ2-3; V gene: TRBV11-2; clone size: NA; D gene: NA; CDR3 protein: CASSFRVAESTDTQYF; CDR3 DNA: TGTGCCAGCAGCTTTAGAGTAGCGGAAAGCACAGATACGCAGTATTTT
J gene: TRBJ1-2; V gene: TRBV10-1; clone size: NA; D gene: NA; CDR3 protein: CASLPGKDGYTF; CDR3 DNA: TGCGCCAGCCTCCCAGGCAAGGATGGCTACACCTTC
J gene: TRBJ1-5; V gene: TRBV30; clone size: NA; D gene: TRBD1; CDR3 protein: CAWRRGTGGNQPQHF; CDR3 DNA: TGTGCCTGGAGGAGGGGGACAGGGGGCAATCAGCCCCAGCATTTT
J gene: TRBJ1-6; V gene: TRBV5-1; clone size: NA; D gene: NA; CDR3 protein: CASSLGLPAGNSPLHF; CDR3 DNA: TGCGCCAGCAGCTTGGGTTTACCCGCGGGTAATTCACCCCTCCACTTT
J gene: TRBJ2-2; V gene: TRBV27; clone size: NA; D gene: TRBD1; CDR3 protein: CASSLRTGVYAGELFF; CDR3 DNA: TGTGCCAGCAGTTTACGGACAGGGGTTTATGCAGGGGAGCTGTTTTTT
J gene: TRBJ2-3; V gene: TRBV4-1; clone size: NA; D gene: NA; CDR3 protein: CASSRTTPQGTDTQYF; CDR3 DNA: TGCGCCAGCAGCCGAACCACCCCTCAGGGAACAGATACGCAGTATTTT
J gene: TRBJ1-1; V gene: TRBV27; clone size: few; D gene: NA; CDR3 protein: CASSLGPNTEAFF; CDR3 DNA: TGTGCCAGCAGTTTGGGGCCGAACACTGAAGCTTTCTTT
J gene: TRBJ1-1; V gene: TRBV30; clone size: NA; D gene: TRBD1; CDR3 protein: CAWRPSGTGSSTEAFF; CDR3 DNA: TGTGCCTGGAGACCTTCCGGGACAGGGAGTTCCACTGAAGCTTTCTTT
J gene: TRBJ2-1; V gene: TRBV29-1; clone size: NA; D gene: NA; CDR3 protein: CSVEKLVYNEQFF; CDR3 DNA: TGCAGCGTTGAAAAACTAGTCTACAATGAGCAGTTCTTC
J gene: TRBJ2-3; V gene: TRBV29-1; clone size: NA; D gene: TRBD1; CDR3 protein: CSAPGQSTDTQYF; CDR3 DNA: TGCAGCGCACCGGGACAGAGCACAGATACGCAGTATTTT
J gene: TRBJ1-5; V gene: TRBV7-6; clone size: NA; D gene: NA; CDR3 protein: CASSLESAYSNQPQHF; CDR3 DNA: TGTGCCAGCAGCTTAGAATCAGCTTATAGCAATCAGCCCCAGCATTTT
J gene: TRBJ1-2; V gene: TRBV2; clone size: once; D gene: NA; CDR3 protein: CASSEADYGYTF; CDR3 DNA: TGTGCCAGCAGTGAAGCAGATTATGGCTACACCTTC
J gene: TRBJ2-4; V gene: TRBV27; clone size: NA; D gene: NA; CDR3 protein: CASSYGPGVDIQYF; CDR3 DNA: TGTGCCAGCAGTTACGGGCCCGGGGTTGACATTCAGTACTTC
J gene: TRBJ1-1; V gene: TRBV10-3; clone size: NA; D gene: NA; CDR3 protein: CAIRGANRSTEAFF; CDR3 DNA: TGTGCCATCAGGGGGGCCAATAGGTCCACTGAAGCTTTCTTT
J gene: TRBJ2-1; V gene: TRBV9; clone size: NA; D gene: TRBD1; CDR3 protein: CASSPQQGVNNEQFF; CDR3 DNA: TGTGCCAGCAGCCCGCAACAGGGGGTAAACAATGAGCAGTTCTTC
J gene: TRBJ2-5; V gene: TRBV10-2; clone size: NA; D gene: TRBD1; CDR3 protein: CASSEGTGLQETQYF; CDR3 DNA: TGCGCCAGCAGTGAAGGGACAGGGCTACAAGAGACCCAGTACTTC
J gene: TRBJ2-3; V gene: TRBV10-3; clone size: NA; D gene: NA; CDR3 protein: CAISVASSTDTQYF; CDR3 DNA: TGTGCCATCAGTGTGGCCAGTAGCACAGATACGCAGTATTTT
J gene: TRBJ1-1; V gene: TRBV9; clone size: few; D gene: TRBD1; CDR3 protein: CASSASRGLMNTEAFF; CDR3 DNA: TGTGCCAGCAGCGCCTCCAGGGGGCTCATGAACACTGAAGCTTTCTTT
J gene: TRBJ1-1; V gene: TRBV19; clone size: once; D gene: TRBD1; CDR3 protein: CASSTQGQGTEAFF; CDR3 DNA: TGTGCCAGTAGTACCCAGGGACAGGGAACTGAAGCTTTCTTT
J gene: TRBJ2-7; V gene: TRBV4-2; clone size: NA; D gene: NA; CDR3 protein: CASSQEEVGAIQYEQYF; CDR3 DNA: TGTGCCAGCAGCCAAGAAGAGGTCGGGGCTATCCAATACGAGCAGTACTTC